This TCR beta chain was documented in a study of shared clonotypes between healthy human individuals. Whole-study context: Each donor had three CD4 naive, three CD4 memory, two CD8 naive and one CD8 memory plate. General study results and limits: Clonotype sharing among donors, it was expected, would be affected by sequencing depth.

The authors ran the assay at deep level. Clones were read by immunoSEQ multiplex PCR, and TCRdb kept only the in-frame ones, dropping some. Among 2,500,000 or so clones listed, roughly 93% were seen once. Germline lookup yields CDR1 LGHNA and CDR2 YNFKEQ. The CDR3 sequence is 15 residues long. Trimming stripped 0 bases from V and 6 bases from J, with 14 bases between. Details on this clone: Antigen unknown.

The V gene is TRBV4-2, the J gene TRBJ1-2; the D gene is possibly TRBD1 (6 bases). Sequenced material: naive CD4+ T cells from PBMCs. Subset reported: CD45RA+ positively selected. The receptor comes from a man aged 18 to 30 in good health. Some clones in this sample may be carry-over from other donors' samples. The CDR3 sequence: CASSQDLRGADGYTF. As DNA, the CDR3 is TGTGCCAGCAGCCAAGATCTTCGGGGGGCGGATGGCTACACCTTC.